The table lists the clone carrying this TCR beta chain with a count of one. This sample was included in a study of control samples from healthy donors and cancer patients. CDR3 size: 14 residues. The ends were cut back, 0 bases at V and 7 bases at J, with 12 bases in the middle. Germline lookup yields CDR1 MNHEY and CDR2 SVGEGT. Repertoires were generated with immunoSEQ multiplex PCR, while TCRdb's copy carries only in-frame clones and drops some. Of over 100,000 clones in the sample, 90% were seen once. Sequencing was performed on blood. The chain combines TRBV6-2 or TRBV6-3 with TRBJ1-2, with a weak D call TRBD1 (5 bases). This sequence originates from a man between 40 and 49 years old in good health. The CDR3 nucleotides read TGTGCCAGCAGTTACTCGACCCAGGGAAGTGGCTACACCTTC. It codes for CASSYSTQGSGYTF.